The 25 T cell receptor beta chains given below trace back to one sample, sequenced in a study of CD4+ T cells in melanoma. Assay used: immunoSEQ multiplex PCR; TCRdb lists only in-frame clones, some missing. The data show 20,000 to 25,000 clones, around 79% seen once. The sequencing sample was made of cells from a culture (not recorded whether cultured in vitro). All receptors derive from a human donor with melanoma.

The chain links TRBV19 to TRBJ1-2, with D unclear. Germline assignment: CDR1 LNHDA and CDR2 SQIVND (reference sequence). The CDR3 is 16 residues long. Trimming took off 8 bases at V and 4 bases at J, with 23 bases between the two ends. Here the CDR3 reads CASVADPNIPPYGYTF. In DNA form, the CDR3 reads TGTGCCAGTGTGGCAGACCCCAATATCCCCCCCTATGGCTACACCTTC. Looking up the rest from reference TRBV19 and TRBJ1-2 gives the full variable domain: DGGITQSPKYLFRKEGQNVTLSCEQNLNHDAMYWYRQDPGQGLRLIYYSQIVNDFQKGDIAEGYSVSREKKESFPLTVTSAQKNPTAFYLCASVADPNIPPYGYTFGSGTRLTVV.

The CDR3 loop is CASSSQGQETQYF. CDR3 bases: TGTGCCAGCAGCTCACAGGGGCAAGAGACCCAGTACTTC. The chain employs TRBV9 and TRBJ2-5; TRBD1 aligns across 7 bases. This CDR3 region has 13 residues. CDR1 SGDLS and CDR2 YYNGEE come from the germline V gene. The V segment lost 4 bases and the J segment 2 bases; nucleotides outside the gene matches: 2.

The CDR3 DNA is TGCGCCAGCAGTCCTGACAGAAGACCCTACGAGCAGTACTTC. Translating it yields CASSPDRRPYEQYF. The chain employs TRBV10-1 and TRBJ2-7; TRBD1 might be the D (5 bases). Trimming removed 5 bases at V and 2 bases at J, with 13 bases between. Per germline, CDR1 WNHNN and CDR2 SYGVQD (reference sequence). The CDR3 length is 14 residues.

This clone was counted once. The V gene is TRBV30, the J gene TRBJ2-7, with a tentative D call TRBD1 (5 bases). From germline, CDR1 is GTSNPN and CDR2 SVGIG (reference sequence). The CDR3 runs 13 residues. V shed 3 bases and J shed 3 bases, with 12 bases lying between them. CDR3 region: CAWRGRIGYEQYF. DNA of the CDR3: TGTGCCTGGAGGGGGCGGATCGGCTACGAGCAGTACTTC.

The rearrangement uses TRBV2 and TRBJ1-5, with D maybe TRBD1 (5 bases). Trimming removed 4 bases from V and 5 bases from J, with 12 bases in between. The CDR3 covers 14 residues. Looked up from germline, CDR1 is SNHLY and CDR2 is FYNNEI. The CDR3 sequence is CASSGGQPDQPQHF. The CDR3 nucleotides read TGTGCCAGCAGTGGGGGCCAGCCTGATCAGCCCCAGCATTTT. Full variable domain (outside the CDR3, taken from reference TRBV2 and TRBJ1-5): EPEVTQTPSHQVTQMGQEVILRCVPISNHLYFYWYRQILGQKVEFLVSFYNNEISEKSEIFDDQFSVERPDGSNFTLKIRSTKLEDSAMYFCASSGGQPDQPQHFGDGTRLSIL.

The chain joins TRBV29-1 to TRBJ2-7, with D possibly TRBD2 on 6 matching bases. V was cut by 5 bases and J by 5 bases, with 16 bases left in between. The CDR3 is 13 residues long. Germline V gene lookup returns CDR1 SQVTM and CDR2 ANQGSEA. CDR3 sequence reads: CSVRGRGVDEQYF. DNA for the CDR3: TGCAGCGTTCGAGGGCGGGGAGTCGACGAGCAGTACTTC.

The rearrangement uses TRBV5-1 and TRBJ2-1; D tentatively reads TRBD1 or TRBD2 (7 bases each). Trimming stripped 5 bases from V and 7 bases from J, with 25 bases between. Germline-derived CDR1 and CDR2 are SGHRS and YFSETQ. This CDR3 is 17 amino acids long. CDR3 in amino acids: CASREGASSGGSNEQFF. The CDR3 DNA is TGCGCCAGCAGGGAGGGGGCCTCGTCAGGCGGGAGTAATGAGCAGTTCTTC.

The chain joins TRBV11-2 to TRBJ2-5; no definite D call. Germline CDR1 and CDR2: SGHAT and FQNNGV. The CDR3 spans 13 residues. V was shortened by 0 bases and J by 6 bases, with 8 bases between the two germline ends. The CDR3 region has the DNA TGTGCCAGCAGCTTAGATTTGCAGAAGACCCAGTACTTC. This translates into CASSLDLQKTQYF.

The J gene is TRBJ2-5, the V gene TRBV18; D unresolved. The CDR3 totals 11 residues. V lost 3 bases and J 5 bases, leaving 4 bases between the germline ends. Germline values: CDR1 KGHSH, CDR2 LQKENI. CDR3 protein: CASSPYETQYF. CDR3 DNA: TGTGCCAGCTCACCGTACGAGACCCAGTACTTC.

The chain combines TRBV6-1 with TRBJ1-2; perhaps TRBD1 as D (6 bases). The CDR3 runs to 14 residues. Trimming took 7 bases from V and 2 from J, leaving 14 bases between them. Germline lookup yields CDR1 MNHNS and CDR2 SASEGT. The CDR3 nucleotides read TGTGCCAGCACGTACGACAGGTGGAACTATGGCTACACCTTC. Protein: CASTYDRWNYGYTF.

This chain uses TRBV2 with TRBJ1-1, with D uncertain. This CDR3 is 14 amino acids long. Germline V gene lookup returns CDR1 SNHLY and CDR2 FYNNEI. Trimming removed 4 bases from V and 1 base from J, with 10 bases in between. The CDR3 loop reads CASSGTGANTEAFF. The DNA for the CDR3 is TGTGCCAGCAGTGGGACCGGCGCGAACACTGAAGCTTTCTTT.

This sequence joins TRBV2 and TRBJ2-7; 9 bases map to TRBD1. V lost 5 bases and J lost 4; bases outside the gene matches: 6. The germline CDR1 and CDR2 sequences are SNHLY and FYNNEI. The CDR3 runs 14 residues. CDR3 region: CASSPQGAGYEQYF. The CDR3 nucleotides read TGTGCCAGCAGTCCACAGGGGGCGGGGTACGAGCAGTACTTC.

The rearrangement joins TRBV27 to TRBJ1-5, with TRBD1 matching 11 bases. The J segment lost 3 bases and the V segment lost 6 bases, leaving 4 bases of the junction unmatched. The CDR3 loop spans 15 amino acids. CDR1 is MNHEY, CDR2 SMNVEV, per germline (reference sequence). The CDR3 nucleotides are TGTGCCAGCAGGGACAGGGGGCCTTCCAATCAGCCCCAGCATTTT. Residues: CASRDRGPSNQPQHF.

This clone was counted between two and nine times. The J gene is TRBJ1-1, the V gene TRBV5-1, with D tentatively TRBD1 (5 bases). The CDR3 extends over 14 amino acids. Per germline, CDR1 SGHRS and CDR2 YFSETQ. V was pared by 0 bases and J by 4 bases, with 10 bases between. The CDR3 reads CASSLDAGGTEAFF. CDR3 sequence (DNA): TGCGCCAGCAGCTTGGACGCGGGGGGCACTGAAGCTTTCTTT.

The chain uses TRBV5-8 and TRBJ1-2; 7 bases fit TRBD1. Trimming took 4 bases from V and 4 from J; bases not matched to a gene: 10. The CDR3 loop spans 15 amino acids. Germline V lookup: CDR1 SGHTS, CDR2 YDEGEE. CDR3 bases: TGTGCCAGCAGCGCAGGGGGTAGCCCTACCTATGGCTACACCTTC. Amino acids: CASSAGGSPTYGYTF.

The chain recombines TRBV2 with TRBJ1-2; 8 bases are a match to TRBD1. V gave up 9 bases and J gave up 4 bases; unmatched junction bases: 13. CDR3 length equals 15 residues. Germline CDR1 is SNHLY and CDR2 is FYNNEI. The DNA of the CDR3 is TGTGCCAGTCACTTGGGACAGGCGGGGTTCTATGGCTACACCTTC. Its protein product is CASHLGQAGFYGYTF.

This clone was recorded only once. The chain couples TRBV4-2 to TRBJ1-2, with D perhaps matching TRBD1 (6 bases). The CDR3 runs 17 residues. Trimming pared 0 bases from V and 3 bases from J, leaving 17 bases between. The germline V gene encodes CDR1 LGHNA and CDR2 YNFKEQ. The CDR3 here is CASSQDTGSASYYGYTF. CDR3 bases: TGTGCCAGCAGCCAAGACACAGGGTCTGCGAGTTACTATGGCTACACCTTC.

This clone has just one count. This rearrangement joins TRBV7-6 to TRBJ2-7; no reliable D call. The V end was cut by 5 bases, the J end by 0 bases, with 14 bases between. Germline V CDR1 and CDR2: SGHVS, FNYEAQ. The length of the CDR3 is 15 residues. CDR3 loop: CASSPLALSSYEQYF. Written as DNA, the CDR3 is TGTGCCAGCAGCCCCTTAGCATTAAGCTCCTACGAGCAGTACTTC.

The rearrangement joins TRBV19 to TRBJ1-5; 8 bases align to TRBD1. The V segment lost 3 bases and the J segment 3 bases; nucleotides outside the gene matches: 10. From germline, CDR1 is LNHDA and CDR2 SQIVND (reference sequence). CDR3 length: 17 residues. The chain's CDR3 is CASSMRGTGFVNQPQHF. The CDR3 coding sequence is TGTGCCAGTAGTATGAGGGGGACAGGATTCGTCAATCAGCCCCAGCATTTT.

The chain is built from TRBV25-1 and TRBJ2-5; 8 bases fit TRBD2. Trimming at V came to 1 base and at J to 1 base, leaving 5 bases not matched to a gene. Germline-derived CDR1 and CDR2 are MGHDK and SYGVNS. The CDR3 length is 16 residues. DNA for the CDR3: TGTGCCAGCAGTGAATGGGCGGGGGGTCTCCAAGAGACCCAGTACTTC. Protein product: CASSEWAGGLQETQYF. Full variable domain (remainder filled in from reference TRBV25-1 and TRBJ2-5): EADIYQTPRYLVIGTGKKITLECSQTMGHDKMYWYQQDPGMELHLIHYSYGVNSTEKGDLSSESTVSRIRTEHFPLTLESARPSHTSQYLCASSEWAGGLQETQYFGPGTRLLVL.

This clone was seen a handful of times. CDR3: CASSLGAGSYGYTF. CDR3 sequence (DNA): TGCGCCAGCAGCTTGGGAGCAGGATCCTATGGCTACACCTTC. This chain links TRBV5-1 with TRBJ1-2; D unclear. Germline values: CDR1 SGHRS, CDR2 YFSETQ. This CDR3 has 14 amino acids. V lost 0 bases to trimming and J lost 4 bases, with 10 bases between them.

This clone was seen more than once but under ten times. This chain connects TRBV6-6 to TRBJ1-4; D is undetermined. Germline CDR1 MNHNY, CDR2 SVGAGI (reference sequence). The CDR3 sequence is 14 residues long. V lost 11 bases and J lost 0, with 13 bases in between. The CDR3 DNA reads TGTGCCGCCGGAGAGGTCTCAACTAATGAAAAACTGTTTTTT. It encodes CAAGEVSTNEKLFF.

This clone was recorded only once. The J gene is TRBJ2-1, the V gene TRBV5-1; D not certain. Germline V gene data show CDR1 as SGHRS and CDR2 as YFSETQ. CDR3 length: 13 amino acids. V lost 4 bases and J lost 4, with 9 bases in between. The CDR3 is CASSPSRYNEQFF. The CDR3 nucleotides read TGCGCCAGCAGCCCCTCAAGGTACAATGAGCAGTTCTTC. Drawing the rest from reference TRBV5-1 and TRBJ2-1, the complete variable domain is KAGVTQTPRYLIKTRGQQVTLSCSPISGHRSVSWYQQTPGQGLQFLFEYFSETQRNKGNFPGRFSGRQFSNSRSEMNVSTLELGDSALYLCASSPSRYNEQFFGPGTRLTVL.

The rearrangement links TRBV19 to TRBJ2-1, with D unresolved. The CDR3 runs to 14 residues. The V and J ends lost 8 bases and 9 bases respectively, with 20 bases between them. Looked up from germline, CDR1 is LNHDA and CDR2 is SQIVND (reference sequence). CDR3 region: CASRTKDGVGEQFF. CDR3 DNA: TGTGCCAGTCGCACTAAGGACGGTGTTGGTGAGCAGTTCTTC.

This rearrangement joins TRBV19 to TRBJ1-3, with D uncertain. Germline CDR1 LNHDA, CDR2 SQIVND (reference sequence). The CDR3 length is 14 residues. V gave up 7 bases and J gave up 0 bases, with 10 bases separating them. The DNA for the CDR3 is TGTGCCAGTAAGCAGGAGAGCTCTGGAAACACCATATATTTT. Encoded protein: CASKQESSGNTIYF.